The 31 T cell receptor beta chains reported below all come from one sample, sequenced in a study of shared clonotypes between healthy human individuals (dated by TCRdb to 2020 to 2022). CD8 naive samples consisted of CD45RO-negative cells that were positively selected for CCR7, yielding a CD45RA+CCR7+ population without TemRA cells. The library was built by means of the immunoSEQ multiplex PCR assay. TCRdb mirrors the immuneACCESS table, restricted to in-frame sequences. Some clones are absent from its copies; in checked studies, under half trace to an unresolved V gene, and the reason for the others is unknown. A total of around 2,100,000 clones appear in this sample, about 95% of them only once. The ten largest account for roughly 1% of the sample. Sequenced sample: naive CD8+ T cells sorted from blood. This sample's cell subset or site label indicates: CD45RA+CCR7+. These receptors all stem from a man between 18 and 35 years old in good health.

This rearrangement joins TRBV9 to TRBJ2-3, with 12 bases that match TRBD2. V lost 6 bases to trimming and J lost 3 bases; unmatched junction nucleotides: 8. The germline V gene has CDR1 SGDLS and CDR2 YYNGEE. The CDR3 runs 16 residues. CDR3 residues: CASNPSGGAPTDTQYF. The CDR3 DNA sequence: TGTGCCAGCAATCCTAGCGGGGGGGCCCCAACAGATACGCAGTATTTT. The full variable domain, in which reference TRBV9 and TRBJ2-3 provide the parts outside the CDR3, is DSGVTQTPKHLITATGQRVTLRCSPRSGDLSVYWYQQSLDQGLQFLIQYYNGEERAKGNILERFSAQQFPDLHSELNLSSLELGDSALYFCASNPSGGAPTDTQYFGPGTRLTVL.

J is TRBJ2-7 and V is TRBV30; D is possibly TRBD2 (6 bases). The germline V and J ends were trimmed by 0 bases and 4 bases, with 19 bases remaining between them. This CDR3 region has 16 residues. Germline V lookup: CDR1 GTSNPN, CDR2 SVGIG (reference sequence). The CDR3 DNA reads as TGTGCCTGGAGTGTACGAGGGAGCTTTGGGGGGTACGAGCAGTACTTC. Translated: CAWSVRGSFGGYEQYF.

Points on this clone: The identical CDR3 is also encoded by other nucleotide sequences in the sample. The gene calls are TRBV9 and TRBJ1-3; perhaps TRBD1 as D (5 bases). CDR1 and CDR2 from the germline V gene are SGDLS and YYNGEE. V was pared by 0 bases and J by 8 bases, with 6 bases between. The CDR3 loop spans 12 amino acids. This CDR3 reads CASSVAGDTIYF. The CDR3 region has the DNA TGTGCCAGCAGCGTAGCGGGGGACACCATATATTTT.

Of note for this clone: Other DNA sequences of this sample code for an identical CDR3. This chain links TRBV19 with TRBJ2-7; TRBD1 matches 7 bases. CDR1 is LNHDA and CDR2 is SQIVND in the germline V gene (reference sequence). The trim removed 4 bases at V and 3 bases at J, leaving 3 bases unmatched. This CDR3 spans 13 amino acids. In DNA form, the CDR3 reads TGTGCCAGTAGTACGGGACAGCTCTACGAGCAGTACTTC. Protein product: CASSTGQLYEQYF.

V usage is TRBV7-8 and J usage is TRBJ1-1; D may be TRBD1 (6 bases). The CDR3 spans 15 residues. Germline CDR1 and CDR2: SGHVS and FQNEAQ. Deletions cut 4 bases from V and 5 bases from J, with 17 bases between. This CDR3 is CASSWGPGEDTEAFF. In nucleotides, the CDR3 is TGTGCCAGCAGCTGGGGGCCCGGGGAGGATACTGAAGCTTTCTTT.

This chain joins TRBV11-2 and TRBJ2-3; TRBD2 matches at 8 bases. V lost 2 bases, J lost 2 bases, and 6 bases stayed unmatched. CDR3 size: 16 residues. Germline loops: CDR1 SGHAT, CDR2 FQNNGV. The CDR3 sequence is CASSLRGGGHTDTQYF. The CDR3 DNA is TGTGCCAGCAGCTTAAGAGGCGGGGGGCACACAGATACGCAGTATTTT.

CDR3: CASSVGAGALNTGELFF. The DNA for the CDR3 is TGTGCCAGCAGCGTCGGTGCGGGGGCCCTAAACACCGGGGAGCTGTTTTTT. The V call is TRBV9, the J call TRBJ2-2; D is possibly TRBD2 (7 bases). Germline CDR1 and CDR2: SGDLS and YYNGEE. This CDR3 has 17 residues. V was pared by 2 bases and J by 2 bases, with 16 bases between.

The J gene is TRBJ2-7, the V gene TRBV30; D might be TRBD2 (5 bases). The CDR3 is 11 residues long. Per germline, CDR1 GTSNPN and CDR2 SVGIG (reference sequence). V lost 5 bases and J lost 7, with 12 bases in between. CDR3 loop: CAWEGSGEQYF. The CDR3 region has the DNA TGTGCCTGGGAGGGCTCGGGGGAGCAGTACTTC. The complete variable domain, with remaining parts taken from reference TRBV30 and TRBJ2-7, reads SQTIHQWPATLVQPVGSPLSLECTVEGTSNPNLYWYRQAAGRGLQLLFYSVGIGQISSEVPQNLSASRPQDRQFILSSKKLLLSDSGFYLCAWEGSGEQYFGPGTRLTVT.

This chain uses TRBV5-1 with TRBJ2-7, with D unclear. Deletions cut 0 bases from V and 3 bases from J, with 10 bases between. Germline V gene data show CDR1 as SGHRS and CDR2 as YFSETQ. The CDR3 is made up of 14 amino acids. CDR3 sequence reads: CASSLVAADYEQYF. CDR3 nucleotide sequence: TGCGCCAGCAGCTTGGTTGCCGCCGACTACGAGCAGTACTTC. Using reference TRBV5-1 and TRBJ2-7 for the parts outside the CDR3, the full variable domain is KAGVTQTPRYLIKTRGQQVTLSCSPISGHRSVSWYQQTPGQGLQFLFEYFSETQRNKGNFPGRFSGRQFSNSRSEMNVSTLELGDSALYLCASSLVAADYEQYFGPGTRLTVT.

The gene calls are TRBV11-2 and TRBJ1-1; weak D call: TRBD1 (6 bases). The germline CDR1 and CDR2 sequences are SGHAT and FQNNGV. The germline V and J ends were trimmed by 1 base and 2 bases, with 14 bases remaining between them. CDR3 length: 16 residues. The CDR3 bases are TGTGCCAGCAGCTTAGGCCCCGGGGGGGGCAACACTGAAGCTTTCTTT. Its protein is CASSLGPGGGNTEAFF.

J is TRBJ2-3 and V is TRBV27; 7 nucleotides align to TRBD2. The CDR3 runs 14 residues. The V segment lost 7 bases and the J segment 4 bases; nucleotides outside the gene matches: 8. Germline values: CDR1 MNHEY, CDR2 SMNVEV (reference sequence). This CDR3 reads CASTVGGGSDTQYF. The CDR3 DNA is TGTGCCAGCACCGTTGGGGGGGGGTCAGATACGCAGTATTTT.

This chain connects TRBV10-3 to TRBJ2-7; 9 bases match TRBD1. The germline gives CDR1 ENHRY, CDR2 SYGVKD. The CDR3 is 14 amino acids. The V segment lost 2 bases and the J segment 4 bases; nucleotides outside the gene matches: 3. Here the CDR3 DNA reads TGTGCCATCAGTGAGATACAGGGGGCATACGAGCAGTACTTC. Protein sequence: CAISEIQGAYEQYF.

A remark on this clone: Other nucleotide sequences in the sample specify the same CDR3. The rearrangement links TRBV7-9 to TRBJ2-3; D gene unclear. Trimming took 5 bases from V and 4 from J, leaving 7 bases between them. CDR3 size: 12 residues. CDR1 and CDR2 (germline): SEHNR, FQNEAQ (reference sequence). The chain's CDR3 is CASSLWADTQYF. The CDR3 DNA follows: TGTGCCAGCAGCCTGTGGGCAGATACGCAGTATTTT.

Comments on this clone: A read error may account for a junction end that differs from germline. The rearrangement joins TRBV2 to TRBJ2-5; no clear D gene. Germline assignment: CDR1 SNHLY and CDR2 FYNNEI. The CDR3 spans 13 residues. CDR3 sequence (DNA): TGTGCCAGCAGCGAAGGGCCAGTAGAGACCCAGTACTTC. Translated: CASSEGPVETQYF.

This clone has just a few counts. Other DNA sequences in this sample translate to the same CDR3. This sequence joins TRBV2 and TRBJ1-1, with D uncertain. The CDR3 spans 12 residues. The germline gives CDR1 SNHLY, CDR2 FYNNEI. V dropped 7 bases and J dropped 1 base, with 7 bases sitting between them. The chain's CDR3 is CASTEGNTEAFF. For the CDR3, the DNA is TGTGCCAGCACAGAGGGGAACACTGAAGCTTTCTTT.

The chain combines TRBV19 with TRBJ2-2; TRBD2 is a possible D gene (6 bases). V dropped 5 bases and J dropped 5 bases, with 12 bases sitting between them. Germline CDR1 and CDR2: LNHDA and SQIVND (reference sequence). This CDR3 comprises 14 residues. The CDR3 region is CASSLLGGTGELFF. For the CDR3, the DNA is TGTGCCAGTAGTCTACTCGGGGGAACCGGGGAGCTGTTTTTT.

The chain carries TRBV11-2 and TRBJ2-7; TRBD2 matches 7 bases. CDR3 size: 15 residues. Germline trimming cut 5 bases from V and 4 bases from J; bases unmatched to any gene: 11. Germline CDR1 reads SGHAT; CDR2 reads FQNNGV. The chain's CDR3 is CASSQGLAALYEQYF. CDR3 sequence (DNA): TGTGCCAGCAGCCAAGGGCTAGCGGCTTTATACGAGCAGTACTTC.

The rearrangement uses TRBV7-9 and TRBJ2-7; perhaps TRBD1 as D (6 bases). V lost 5 bases and J 4 bases, leaving 9 bases between the germline ends. There are 12 residues in the CDR3. Per germline, CDR1 SEHNR and CDR2 FQNEAQ (reference sequence). This CDR3 is CASSNTGYEQYF. The CDR3 nucleotides are TGTGCCAGCAGCAATACAGGGTACGAGCAGTACTTC.

The V call is TRBV9, the J call TRBJ2-1; 7 nucleotides align to TRBD2. This CDR3 contains 16 residues. Losses at the gene ends were 3 bases for V and 5 bases for J; bases not matched to a gene: 11. Germline assignment: CDR1 SGDLS and CDR2 YYNGEE. DNA for the CDR3: TGTGCCAGCAGCGCCTATTTCGCGGGAGAGGACAATGAGCAGTTCTTC. Amino acid sequence: CASSAYFAGEDNEQFF.

J is TRBJ2-3 and V is TRBV13; D is undetermined. CDR3 length: 20 residues. Germline V CDR1 and CDR2: PRHDT, FYEKMQ (reference sequence). Deletions cut 4 bases from V and 0 bases from J, with 26 bases between. CDR3 sequence (DNA): TGTGCCAGCAGCTCCGTCGACTTGACTGAACACACACCTAGCACAGATACGCAGTATTTT. It is translated as CASSSVDLTEHTPSTDTQYF.

The chain is built from TRBV7-2 and TRBJ2-5; 9 bases match TRBD2. The CDR3 extends over 15 amino acids. The germline gives CDR1 SGHTA, CDR2 FQGNSA. V gave up 1 base and J gave up 5 bases; unmatched junction bases: 5. CDR3 bases: TGTGCCAGCAGCTTAGTAGCGGGAGTTGTGGAGACCCAGTACTTC. This codes for CASSLVAGVVETQYF.

The chain carries TRBV27 and TRBJ2-7, with 12 positions matching TRBD2. CDR3 length equals 14 residues. Germline V CDR1 and CDR2: MNHEY, SMNVEV (reference sequence). The ends lost 5 bases at V and 3 bases at J; junction bases unmatched: 2. DNA of the CDR3: TGTGCCAGCAGTCGGACTAGCGGGGTCTACGAGCAGTACTTC. Residues: CASSRTSGVYEQYF.

The chain is built from TRBV6-5 and TRBJ2-5, with a tentative D call TRBD1 (5 bases). The V gene's germline CDR1 is MNHEY and CDR2 SVGAGI. Trimming took off 2 bases at V and 3 bases at J, with 13 bases between the two ends. The CDR3 loop spans 15 amino acids. The CDR3, as DNA: TGTGCCAGCAGTTACGGGGCCGGGCCTAAAGAGACCCAGTACTTC. This translates into CASSYGAGPKETQYF.

Points on this clone: The sample carries other DNA sequences with the same CDR3. The rearrangement joins TRBV5-4 to TRBJ2-7; 9 bases line up with TRBD1. Germline V gene lookup returns CDR1 SGHNT and CDR2 YYREEE (reference sequence). The CDR3 runs 14 residues. The V segment lost 3 bases and the J segment 3 bases; nucleotides outside the gene matches: 4. The CDR3 nucleotides read TGTGCCAGCAGCTCCGGGACAGGGTTCTACGAGCAGTACTTC. Its translation is CASSSGTGFYEQYF.

The chain combines TRBV7-9 with TRBJ2-7, with D perhaps TRBD1 (6 bases). The germline V gene encodes CDR1 SEHNR and CDR2 FQNEAQ (reference sequence). V lost 1 base, J lost 2 bases, and 12 bases lay in between. The CDR3 runs 15 residues. This chain's CDR3 is CASSLGQAVTYEQYF. The CDR3 region has the DNA TGTGCCAGCAGCTTAGGACAGGCGGTCACCTACGAGCAGTACTTC.

Of note for this clone: This sample includes further DNA sequences coding for the same CDR3. The chain recombines TRBV6-5 with TRBJ2-2; weak D call: TRBD2 (7 bases). This CDR3 region has 15 residues. The ends were cut back, 2 bases at V and 2 bases at J, with 9 bases in the middle. The germline CDR1 and CDR2 sequences are MNHEY and SVGAGI. CDR3 in DNA: TGTGCCAGCAGTTACGGGGGGGGCAACACCGGGGAGCTGTTTTTT. Amino acids: CASSYGGGNTGELFF.

V and J are TRBV4-3 and TRBJ2-7; 7 bases are shared with TRBD1. Germline-derived CDR1 and CDR2 are LGHNA and YSLEER. The CDR3 runs to 14 residues. The ends lost 1 base at V and 1 base at J; junction bases unmatched: 1. CDR3 DNA sequence: TGCGCCAGCAGCCAAGCAGGGGGTTCCTACGAGCAGTACTTC. Its protein is CASSQAGGSYEQYF.

This clone has more than one count but fewer than ten. The V and J genes are TRBV6-5 and TRBJ1-1, with D tentatively TRBD1 (5 bases). CDR3 length: 14 amino acids. Trimming pared 0 bases from V and 4 bases from J, leaving 9 bases between. Germline V gene sequence: CDR1 MNHEY, CDR2 SVGAGI. For the CDR3, the DNA is TGTGCCAGCAGTTACTCAGGGGATCCCACTGAAGCTTTCTTT. Its protein product is CASSYSGDPTEAFF.

A remark on this clone: Other DNA sequences in the same sample also yield this CDR3. This chain connects TRBV30 to TRBJ1-2; D gene ambiguous. CDR1 and CDR2 from the germline V gene are GTSNPN and SVGIG (reference sequence). This CDR3 region has 14 residues. V was cut by 1 base and J by 0 bases, with 9 bases left in between. This chain's CDR3 is CAWSDGRSNYGYTF. CDR3 nucleotide sequence: TGTGCCTGGAGTGACGGCAGATCTAACTATGGCTACACCTTC.

This clone has only one observation. The genes are TRBV6-5 and TRBJ2-3; D is unresolved. Trimming removed 10 bases at V and 2 bases at J, with 13 bases between. The CDR3 loop spans 13 amino acids. In germline, CDR1 is MNHEY, CDR2 SVGAGI. The CDR3 DNA reads TGTGCCACCTCCCGATCCTACACAGATACGCAGTATTTT. It codes for CATSRSYTDTQYF.

This chain connects TRBV7-6 to TRBJ2-7; D is possibly TRBD1 (5 bases). CDR3 size: 14 residues. Germline CDR1 is SGHVS and CDR2 is FNYEAQ. Between the trimmed V and J ends, which lost 5 bases and 6 bases, there was a span of 17 bases. Here the CDR3 reads CASSPRQTPSEQYF. CDR3 DNA sequence: TGTGCCAGCAGCCCAAGACAGACGCCGTCCGAGCAGTACTTC.